Below are 24 T cell receptor beta chains sequenced from a single sample in a study of regulatory T cells in long-lasting Graves disease. The time point denotes: newly diagnosed GD, antithyroid drugs for less than 3 months. RNA from PBMCs was the source of the TCR library. Combining iRepertoire HTBI primers with Arm-PCR of CDR3 regions, the authors built TCR beta libraries. From the multiplex PCR reads, TCRdb called clonotypes with MiXCR, one entry per CDR3 protein. Here the sample spans roughly 500,000 distinct CDR3 sequences, less than 15% being singletons. These same records also appear under a second study, on T cells in Graves' hyperthyroidism and ophthalmopathy.

This material consisted of peripheral blood mononuclear cells (PBMCs), taken at new diagnosis, from a patient treated with antithyroid drugs. The source of these receptors is a man younger than 45 with Graves disease.

This clonotype was counted only a few times. This chain links TRBV4-1 with TRBJ2-1, with 9 bases lining up with TRBD2. This CDR3 is 16 amino acids long. CDR1 is MGHRA and CDR2 is YSYEKL in the germline V gene. V lost 0 bases and J lost 8; bases outside the gene matches: 8. The CDR3, as DNA: TGCGCCAGCAGCCAAGAAGGGCTAGCGGGACTTGATGAGCAGTTCTTC. It yields the protein CASSQEGLAGLDEQFF.

This clonotype was counted between two and nine times. This rearrangement joins TRBV24-1 to TRBJ1-2, with D hard to call. From germline, CDR1 is KGHDR and CDR2 SFDVKD. The CDR3 loop spans 15 amino acids. V lost 6 bases and J lost 3, with 16 bases in between. CDR3 DNA: TGTGCCACCAGTTTGAATACTGAGGGCGACTATGGCTACACCTTC. Its protein product is CATSLNTEGDYGYTF.

Ten or more counts support this clonotype. CDR3: CASSEKRGKYNEQFF. In DNA, the CDR3 is TGTGCCAGCAGTGAAAAGCGGGGCAAGTACAATGAGCAGTTCTTC. J is TRBJ2-1 and V is TRBV2; 7 positions agree with TRBD2. The CDR3 contains 15 residues. The germline CDR1 and CDR2 sequences are SNHLY and FYNNEI. The J segment lost 4 bases and the V segment lost 2 bases, leaving 5 bases of the junction unmatched.

This clonotype was counted many times. V gene TRBV12-3 or TRBV12-4 combines with J gene TRBJ2-1, with 10 bases aligning to TRBD2. The CDR3 length is 15 residues. V lost 3 bases to trimming and J lost 5 bases; unmatched junction nucleotides: 4. This CDR3 is CASSFFGLADNEQFF. The CDR3 DNA sequence: TGTGCCAGCAGTTTTTTTGGACTAGCGGACAATGAGCAGTTCTTC.

This clonotype was observed at least ten times. The V and J genes are TRBV13 and TRBJ2-7, with a tentative D call TRBD2 (6 bases). CDR1 is PRHDT and CDR2 is FYEKMQ in the germline V gene (reference sequence). Trimming cost V 5 bases and J 4 bases, with 15 bases left between them. The CDR3 totals 14 residues. As DNA, the CDR3 is TGTGCCAGCAGCCCGGGACTCGAATCTTACGAGCAGTACTTC. It specifies CASSPGLESYEQYF.

This clonotype was detected many times. This chain connects TRBV20-1 to TRBJ2-7; D may be TRBD1 or TRBD2 (5 bases each). Trimming took off 7 bases at V and 0 bases at J, with 19 bases between the two ends. The CDR3 loop spans 15 amino acids. Germline CDR1 reads DFQATT; CDR2 reads SNEGSKA (reference sequence). The CDR3 here is CSVRRPGRSSYEQYF. In DNA form, the CDR3 reads TGCAGTGTTCGGAGACCAGGGAGAAGCTCCTACGAGCAGTACTTC.

This clonotype was seen many times. The chain has TRBV18 and TRBJ1-2; TRBD1 agrees at 8 bases. The germline gives CDR1 KGHSH, CDR2 LQKENI. The junction had 5 bases not matched to a gene; V was cut back by 2 bases and J by 6 bases. The CDR3 sequence is 14 residues long. The CDR3 DNA follows: TGTGCCAGCTCACCAGACGCAGGGGGCGATGGCTACACCTTC. Translated, it gives CASSPDAGGDGYTF. The full variable domain, completed using reference TRBV18 and TRBJ1-2, is NAGVMQNPRHLVRRRGQEARLRCSPMKGHSHVYWYRQLPEEGLKFMVYLQKENIIDESGMPKERFSAEFPKEGPSILRIQQVVRGDSAAYFCASSPDAGGDGYTFGSGTRLTVV.

The rearrangement joins TRBV7-9 to TRBJ2-1; the match to TRBD2 covers 8 bases. After removal of 6 bases from V and 0 bases from J, the junction contained 10 bases not matched to a gene. The CDR3 length is 17 residues. Germline loops: CDR1 SEHNR, CDR2 FQNEAQ (reference sequence). CDR3 sequence reads: CASSSAGTRSSYNEQFF. DNA of the CDR3: TGTGCCAGCAGTTCCGCCGGGACTAGGAGCTCCTACAATGAGCAGTTCTTC.

This clonotype was observed many times. The rearrangement uses TRBV6-5 and TRBJ1-6; D is perhaps TRBD1 (6 bases). Germline-derived CDR1 and CDR2 are MNHEY and SVGAGI. The CDR3 covers 17 residues. V lost 0 bases and J lost 3, with 12 bases in between. DNA of the CDR3: TGTGCCAGCAGTTACTCATCAGGACAGCGCTATAATTCACCCCTCCACTTT. Translation: CASSYSSGQRYNSPLHF.

Ten or more counts support this clonotype. V is TRBV7-3 and J is TRBJ2-1; TRBD2 matches at 8 bases. CDR3 length: 14 residues. Germline-derived CDR1 and CDR2 are SGHTA and FQGTGA. V dropped 3 bases and J dropped 6; count of bases not matched to a gene: 4. CDR3 protein: CASSLTSVLNEQFF. The DNA for the CDR3 is TGTGCCAGCAGCTTGACTAGCGTCCTCAATGAGCAGTTCTTC.

This clonotype was picked up many times. This chain joins TRBV12-5 and TRBJ1-2; 8 positions agree with TRBD1. The CDR3 is 17 residues long. V shed 7 bases, J shed 3 bases, and the junction held 16 bases outside the gene matches. Germline CDR1 and CDR2: LGHNT and FRNRAP. The CDR3 loop is CASVSDDRGAEDYGYTF. The CDR3 DNA reads as TGTGCTAGTGTTTCCGATGACAGGGGCGCAGAGGACTATGGCTACACCTTC.

This clonotype showed up many times. The chain is built from TRBV15 and TRBJ2-1; TRBD1 matches 8 bases. Germline CDR1 LNHNV, CDR2 YYDKDF (reference sequence). The CDR3 covers 15 residues. The J segment lost 3 bases and the V segment lost 0 bases, leaving 1 base of the junction unmatched. The CDR3 DNA is TGTGCCACCAGCAGAGATGGGACAGGCTACAATGAGCAGTTCTTC. Translating gives CATSRDGTGYNEQFF.

This clonotype was detected many times. The chain couples TRBV5-1 to TRBJ1-3, with D tentatively TRBD1 (5 bases). The CDR3 covers 16 residues. CDR1 and CDR2 from the germline V gene are SGHRS and YFSETQ. Deletions cut 0 bases from V and 0 bases from J, with 10 bases between. CDR3 DNA sequence: TGCGCCAGCAGCTTGGGCAGGGCCAACTCTGGAAACACCATATATTTT. Its translation: CASSLGRANSGNTIYF.

This clonotype was observed a handful of times. This chain links TRBV11-2 with TRBJ2-7, with D possibly being TRBD2 (6 bases). The CDR3 is 15 residues long. Trimming took 3 bases from V and 4 from J, leaving 16 bases between them. Germline CDR1 is SGHAT and CDR2 is FQNNGV. CDR3 bases: TGTGCCAGCAGCTTCCCGGGACCTGGGGGGTACGAGCAGTACTTC. Its protein product is CASSFPGPGGYEQYF.

This clonotype came up once. The CDR3 loop is CASSIDGGQGNIQYF. CDR3 coding DNA: TGTGCCAGTAGTATAGATGGGGGACAGGGAAACATTCAGTACTTC. This chain connects TRBV19 to TRBJ2-4; 9 bases are shared with TRBD1. From germline, CDR1 is LNHDA and CDR2 SQIVND (reference sequence). Losses at the gene ends were 0 bases for V and 6 bases for J; bases not matched to a gene: 3. The CDR3 is 15 residues long.

This clonotype occurred many times. The V and J genes are TRBV30 and TRBJ2-5, with a weak D call TRBD1 (6 bases). Germline V gives CDR1 GTSNPN, CDR2 SVGIG (reference sequence). This CDR3 comprises 13 residues. Deletions cut 7 bases from V and 1 base from J, with 13 bases between. The CDR3 sequence is CASTLGAQETQYF. The CDR3 nucleotides are TGTGCCTCGACGTTGGGGGCCCAAGAGACCCAGTACTTC.

Ten or more counts support this clonotype. V is TRBV7-2 and J is TRBJ1-1; D is possibly TRBD1 (5 bases). The CDR3 length is 14 residues. The V gene's germline CDR1 is SGHTA and CDR2 FQGNSA. V was clipped by 0 bases and J by 2 bases, with 7 bases between them. CDR3 bases: TGTGCCAGCAGCTTAGCGGGACGCAACACTGAAGCTTTCTTT. Protein sequence: CASSLAGRNTEAFF.

The rearrangement links TRBV6-1 to TRBJ2-1, with a tentative D call TRBD2 (5 bases). This CDR3 contains 15 residues. Trimming pared 5 bases from V and 2 bases from J, leaving 13 bases between. Germline loops: CDR1 MNHNS, CDR2 SASEGT. CDR3 sequence: CASSMDSPTYNEQFF. CDR3 nucleotide sequence: TGTGCCAGCAGTATGGACTCCCCGACCTACAATGAGCAGTTCTTC.

This clonotype has at least ten counts. The V and J genes are TRBV7-8 and TRBJ1-1; no reliable D call. The germline gives CDR1 SGHVS, CDR2 FQNEAQ. V dropped 5 bases and J dropped 1 base, with 8 bases sitting between them. The CDR3 spans 13 residues. For the CDR3, the DNA is TGTGCCAGCAGCGGAACCTGGAACACTGAAGCTTTCTTT. This encodes CASSGTWNTEAFF.

V and J are TRBV15 and TRBJ2-2; weak D call: TRBD2 (5 bases). Trimming removed 0 bases at V and 1 base at J, with 9 bases between. From germline, CDR1 is LNHNV and CDR2 YYDKDF (reference sequence). CDR3 size: 16 residues. Written as DNA, the CDR3 is TGTGCCACCAGCAGAGACGGGCGGGTGAACACCGGGGAGCTGTTTTTT. Protein sequence: CATSRDGRVNTGELFF.

This clonotype was observed a handful of times. The chain is built from TRBV7-6 and TRBJ1-5; D unresolved. This CDR3 is 13 amino acids long. Germline lookup yields CDR1 SGHVS and CDR2 FNYEAQ. The V end lost 0 bases, the J end lost 8 bases, and 8 bases lay between the germline ends. CDR3 in amino acids: CASSLAPEEPQHF. CDR3 sequence (DNA): TGTGCCAGCAGCTTAGCGCCTGAGGAGCCCCAGCATTTT.

The sample holds many counts of this clonotype. The V and J genes are TRBV12-3 or TRBV12-4 and TRBJ1-5, with TRBD1 matching over 8 bases. V gave up 7 bases and J gave up 4 bases; unmatched junction bases: 9. The CDR3 spans 15 residues. This CDR3 reads CASTSGQVRNQPQHF. The CDR3 DNA sequence: TGTGCCAGCACCTCGGGACAGGTGCGGAATCAGCCCCAGCATTTT.

This clonotype was seen at least ten times. This rearrangement joins TRBV13 to TRBJ2-1; TRBD2 matches at 7 bases. The germline gives CDR1 PRHDT, CDR2 FYEKMQ (reference sequence). CDR3 length equals 16 residues. The V gene end was trimmed by 4 bases and the J gene end by 0 bases; junction bases not matched to a gene: 6. The CDR3 region has the DNA TGTGCCAGCAGCTCATCTGCGGGAGACTCCTACAATGAGCAGTTCTTC. Its translation is CASSSSAGDSYNEQFF.

In its sample, this clonotype was seen many times. The V call is TRBV2, the J call TRBJ2-7; 12 bases align to TRBD1. The CDR3 is made up of 15 amino acids. The J segment lost 6 bases and the V segment lost 4 bases, leaving 7 bases of the junction unmatched. Germline V gene sequence: CDR1 SNHLY, CDR2 FYNNEI. CDR3 sequence reads: CASSVGQGASGEQYF. The CDR3, as DNA: TGTGCCAGCAGTGTGGGACAGGGGGCCAGCGGCGAGCAGTACTTC.